This T cell receptor (beta chain) was sequenced for a study of cytomegalovirus exposure and HLA in healthy donors (dated 2017 in TCRdb). For the wider study: A later analysis indicated that the 130 or so validation repertoires were generated on the platform also employed for the roughly 650 repertoires of the first cohort. The study aimed to test whether cataloging public T cell receptors could reveal signatures of past pathogen exposure. Besides the first cohort of 666 subjects, a separate validation cohort made up of 120 different subjects was used. The study combined high-throughput TCR immunosequencing, statistical association of individual TCRs with disease status, and machine learning to predict cytomegalovirus infection status.

What the research found in general, with its limitations: A later analysis had no HLA typing for the validation cohort, so co-occurrence there was scored across all 130 or so repertoires. While some public TCRs were present in many individuals, most TCR sequences turned up only very rarely across donors. The classifier was reported to diagnose cytomegalovirus status with high specificity and sensitivity in both the original and validation cohorts. In the study, about 150 TCR beta chains were listed as associated with cytomegalovirus. Three of the identified cytomegalovirus-associated TCR beta chains were confirmed in vitro to be specific for cytomegalovirus antigens. A later analysis found that TCRs clustered in the first cohort also tended to co-occur in the roughly 120 validation repertoires, with approximately 95% of cluster scores above 0. The authors suggested that the approach could potentially be generalized to other disease states and immunological phenotypes.

CDR1 and CDR2 (MNHNS, SASEGT) derive from the germline V gene. Measured from the cysteine to the phenylalanine, the CDR3 is 15 residues long. The only DNA kept is the CDR3, 45 bases in frame from the first base. Trimming costs V 4 bases and J 4 bases, and their ends lie 16 bases apart. Donors formed part of the validation cohort, which comprised fewer than 150 subjects and was distinct from the first cohort of under 850 subjects. Receptors were amplified or captured by the immunoSEQ multiplex PCR assay. The paper's processing steps were these. A statistical classification framework was developed to diagnose cytomegalovirus status using the catalog of TCR beta chain sequences. Held by TCRdb, this immuneACCESS table contains in-frame sequences only and omits some clones. Under half of the omission traces to an unresolved V gene where checked; the cause of the rest is unknown. That table supplies the V and J calls and clone size; D and trimming were determined from the DNA. The sample data list 150,000 to 200,000 clones, and 95% to 97% of these were observed just once. About 0.89% of the sample comes from the top ten.

A remark on this clone: Its antigen is still unknown. No qualities accompany the bases; no much larger clone lies one base away.

This TCR was sampled from a young woman in good health and CMV-seronegative. The sample comprised PBMCs. The rearrangement combines TRBV6-1 with TRBJ1-1; perhaps TRBD1 is the D gene, with 5 bases matching. The CDR3 protein: CASSAWEGIFTEAFF. The bases are TGTGCCAGCAGTGCATGGGAGGGGATCTTCACTGAAGCTTTCTTT.